Shown below are 6 T cell receptor beta chains from a single sample sequenced in a study of CD8 T cells in ankylosing spondylitis. The study's findings and limits: A TCR beta motif of roughly eight highly homologous variants seemed to mark ankylosing spondylitis blood.

MiXCR, applied by TCRdb to the 5' RACE reads, yields one record per CDR3 protein. The repertoire holds approximately 220,000 distinct CDR3 sequences, with about 17% as singletons. No antigens are known for them. Sequencing was carried out using blood, either unsorted or a sorted T cell fraction (not recorded which). The source of these receptors is a male donor with ankylosing spondylitis.

This clonotype has a count of ten or more. The V call is TRBV5-6, the J call TRBJ2-3; no definite D call. The CDR3 extends over 14 amino acids. The V gene's germline CDR1 is SGHDT and CDR2 YYEEEE. The V gene lost 1 base and the J gene lost 2 bases, with 8 bases spanning the gap. The CDR3 bases are TGTGCCAGCAGCTTGTGGTGGTTCACAGATACGCAGTATTTT. It is translated as CASSLWWFTDTQYF.

This clonotype has just a few counts. This rearrangement joins TRBV4-1 to TRBJ1-6; D not certain. Germline V gene lookup returns CDR1 MGHRA and CDR2 YSYEKL. V was clipped by 0 bases and J by 9 bases, with 3 bases between them. CDR3 size: 12 residues. This CDR3 reads CASSQEGSPLHF. The DNA for the CDR3 is TGCGCCAGCAGCCAAGAGGGTTCACCCCTCCACTTT.

This clonotype has a handful of counts. The J gene is TRBJ1-1, the V gene TRBV15; D ambiguous. Germline V lookup: CDR1 LNHNV, CDR2 YYDKDF (reference sequence). This CDR3 contains 15 residues. V lost 8 bases and J lost 11, with 27 bases in between. CDR3 region: CATHRPGTPPPSAFF. The CDR3 nucleotides read TGTGCCACCCACCGTCCGGGCACGCCGCCCCCGTCCGCTTTCTTT.

This clonotype has just a few counts. The chain links TRBV28 to TRBJ2-2, with D possibly called TRBD1 or TRBD2 (5 bases each). Germline V gives CDR1 MDHEN, CDR2 SYDVKM. Trimming removed 7 bases from V and 4 bases from J, with 13 bases in between. This CDR3 has 14 amino acids. The CDR3 region is CASNRGDITGELFF. The CDR3 DNA is TGTGCCAGCAACCGAGGGGATATCACCGGGGAGCTGTTTTTT.

Here the CDR3 DNA reads TGCGCCAGCAGCCAAGATAGGGTGGGAGGTTCCTACGAGCAGTACTTC. Residues: CASSQDRVGGSYEQYF. The V call is TRBV4-3, the J call TRBJ2-7; D possibly corresponds to TRBD2 (6 bases). Trimming removed 0 bases from V and 1 base from J, with 13 bases in between. Looked up from germline, CDR1 is LGHNA and CDR2 is YSLEER. The CDR3 runs 16 residues.

The V gene is TRBV18, the J gene TRBJ2-3, with no clear D. Germline CDR1 KGHSH, CDR2 LQKENI. CDR3 length equals 14 residues. Deletions cut 0 bases from V and 5 bases from J, with 9 bases between. This CDR3 is CASSPPEQIDTQYF. The CDR3 DNA sequence: TGTGCCAGCTCACCACCGGAACAAATAGATACGCAGTATTTT.